The 15 T cell receptor beta chains given below trace back to one sample, sequenced in a study of T cells in women clearing cervical HPV infection. The table came from immunoSEQ multiplex PCR; TCRdb's copy has only in-frame clones and leaves some out. Its table lists 25,000 to 35,000 clones. Sequenced: blood buffy coat. The receptors were sampled from a woman between 18 and 69 years old with a cervical HPV16 infection that either progressed to CIN3+ or cleared (not recorded which).

Concerning this clone itself: The CDR3 extends 3 residues past the end of the read, so its final part is completed from the germline J gene. This sequence joins TRBV7-9 and TRBJ2-2; D call uncertain. Between the trimmed V and J ends, which lost 2 bases and 0 bases, there was a span of 7 bases. Germline loops: CDR1 SEHNR, CDR2 FQNEAQ (reference sequence). The CDR3 runs 15 residues. CDR3 DNA (partial): TGTGCCAGCAGCTTACAAACATCGAACACCGGGGAG. As protein: CASSLQTSNTGE. The full CDR3 protein is CASSLQTSNTGELFF.

With regard to this clone: Sequencing ends 3 residues short of the CDR3 end; the germline J gene provides the rest. The chain carries TRBV29-1 and TRBJ1-2, with TRBD1 as a possible D gene (6 bases). The CDR3 is 14 residues long. Looked up from germline, CDR1 is SQVTM and CDR2 is ANQGSEA. V was trimmed by 0 bases and J by 7 bases, leaving 15 bases between them. CDR3: CSVEDRKTGTGYTF. The DNA read from the CDR3 is TGCAGCGTTGAAGATCGCAAGACAGGTACTGGC.

With regard to this clone: The CDR3 end is not reached by the read, which stops 3 residues before it; the germline J gene fills it in. The chain links TRBV10-3 to TRBJ2-7, with 7 bases that match TRBD1. The J segment lost 0 bases and the V segment lost 1 base, leaving 6 bases of the junction unmatched. The CDR3 has 16 amino acids. The germline CDR1 and CDR2 sequences are ENHRY and SYGVKD. The chain's CDR3 is CAISEFGGQHSYEQYF. CDR3 DNA, as far as it was read: TGTGCCATCAGTGAGTTTGGGGGACAGCACTCCTACGAG.

Details on this clone: A read error may produce the germline difference seen at one junction end. The read finishes 3 residues shy of the CDR3 end, and the germline J gene is used to complete it. Distinct nucleotide sequences in the sample also encode this CDR3. The chain combines TRBV30 with TRBJ1-3, with 8 nucleotides matching TRBD1. Germline V lookup: CDR1 GTSNPN, CDR2 SVGIG (reference sequence). The CDR3 extends over 15 amino acids. The DNA read from the CDR3 is TGTGCCTGGAGTCGAGGACAGGGCTCTGGAAACACT. This gives the protein CAWSRGQGSGNT. The whole CDR3 is CAWSRGQGSGNTIYF.

Points on this clone: The read terminates 3 residues before the CDR3 end, so the remaining end is supplied by the germline J gene. V gene TRBV5-1 combines with J gene TRBJ2-1; 7 bases agree with TRBD1. V trimming: 4 bases; J trimming: 2 bases; junction bases outside the gene matches: 6. CDR3 length equals 15 residues. Looked up from germline, CDR1 is SGHRS and CDR2 is YFSETQ. The sequenced part of the CDR3 DNA is TGCGCCAGCAGCCAGGACAGGACAGCCTACAATGAG. It encodes CASSQDRTAYNE. In full, the CDR3 reads CASSQDRTAYNEQFF.

Points on this clone: The CDR3 end falls 3 residues outside the read, so it is completed with the germline J gene. V is TRBV20-1 and J is TRBJ2-1, with TRBD2 matching over 7 bases. Germline values: CDR1 DFQATT, CDR2 SNEGSKA (reference sequence). V trimming: 0 bases; J trimming: 7 bases; junction bases outside the gene matches: 6. The CDR3 extends over 14 amino acids. The part of the CDR3 DNA that was read is TGCAGTGCTAGAGACGTAGGAGCGGGAAATGAG. This codes for CSARDVGAGNE. The full CDR3 sequence reads CSARDVGAGNEQFF.

Comment on this clone: One end of the junction varies from germline; a read error may be responsible. This same CDR3 is encoded by further DNA sequences in the sample. The CDR3 region is CASSPPRIPGTGVGNTIYF. The CDR3 bases that were read are TGTGCCAGCTCACCACCGAGAATTCCCGGGACAGGGGTTGGAAACACT. V is TRBV18 and J is TRBJ1-3; 10 nucleotides align to TRBD1. The DNA ends 3 residues before the CDR3 does, and the rest of the CDR3 is filled in from the germline J gene. This CDR3 has 19 amino acids. The germline CDR1 and CDR2 sequences are KGHSH and LQKENI.

Turning to this clone: The read ends 3 residues before the CDR3 terminus; that terminus is restored from the germline J gene. The chain couples TRBV29-1 to TRBJ1-2; TRBD1 agrees at 11 bases. The CDR3 spans 14 residues. Germline assignment: CDR1 SQVTM and CDR2 ANQGSEA. V lost 5 bases to trimming and J lost 2 bases; unmatched junction nucleotides: 4. CDR3 sequence reads: CSVRDRGTNYGYTF. CDR3 bases read: TGCAGCGTTCGGGACAGGGGGACCAACTATGGC.

CDR3 loop: CASSWSGGGIETQYF. The DNA read from the CDR3 is TGTGCCAGCAGCTGGAGCGGGGGGGGGATAGAGACC. The chain carries TRBV7-9 and TRBJ2-5, with 10 bases matching TRBD2. The read ends 3 residues shy of where the CDR3 ends; the end is completed using the germline J gene. The germline CDR1 and CDR2 sequences are SEHNR and FQNEAQ (reference sequence). The CDR3 runs 15 residues. Unmatched junction bases numbered 6, after V lost 4 bases and J lost 4 bases. Complete variable domain (other parts from reference TRBV7-9 and TRBJ2-5): DTGVSQNPRHKITKRGQNVTFRCDPISEHNRLYWYRQTLGQGPEFLTYFQNEAQLEKSRLLSDRFSAERPKGSFSTLEIQRTEQGDSAMYLCASSWSGGGIETQYFGPGTRLLVL.

Remarks on this clone: The read finishes 3 residues shy of the CDR3 end, and the germline J gene is used to complete it. The chain carries TRBV19 and TRBJ1-5, with 7 bases aligning to TRBD1. The CDR3 is 15 amino acids. The germline V gene has CDR1 LNHDA and CDR2 SQIVND (reference sequence). J lost 2 bases, V lost 3 bases, and 4 bases had no gene match. The sequenced CDR3 bases are TGTGCCAGTAGTATCAGTGGACAGGGCAATCAGCCC. This gives the protein CASSISGQGNQP. The whole CDR3 protein is CASSISGQGNQPQHF.

Regarding this clone: The CDR3 extends 3 residues past the end of the read, so its final part is completed from the germline J gene. The V and J genes are TRBV7-3 and TRBJ2-5; tentative D call: TRBD2 (5 bases). The CDR3 totals 13 residues. Germline V gene sequence: CDR1 SGHTA, CDR2 FQGTGA. This CDR3 is CASSPAGLDTQYF. The CDR3 bases that were read are TGTGCCAGCAGCCCAGCCGGACTCGATACC.

This clone is identified as medium-sized from frequency. The sequenced fragment ends 3 residues before the CDR3 boundary, so the rest is inferred from the germline J gene. This chain joins TRBV6-1 and TRBJ1-2; D not certain. From germline, CDR1 is MNHNS and CDR2 SASEGT. Trimming removed 4 bases from V and 6 bases from J, with 18 bases in between. This CDR3 is built from 15 residues. Here the CDR3 reads CASSGPQEGRDGYTF. Incomplete CDR3 DNA: TGTGCCAGCAGTGGGCCCCAGGAAGGGCGGGATGGC.

The CDR3 here is CAWSSGGTNEKLFF. The sequenced part of the CDR3 DNA is TGTGCCTGGAGTTCAGGGGGCACTAATGAAAAG. The chain links TRBV30 to TRBJ2-2; TRBD1 matches at 8 bases. The read is 3 residues too short to cover the CDR3 end, so that end is filled in from the germline J gene. Germline-derived CDR1 and CDR2 are GTSNPN and SVGIG (reference sequence). This CDR3 has 14 amino acids.

With respect to this clone: The CDR3 extends 3 residues past the end of the read, so its final part is completed from the germline J gene. This chain joins TRBV2 and TRBJ2-2; the match to TRBD1 covers 7 bases. CDR1 and CDR2 (germline): SNHLY, FYNNEI. The ends lost 5 bases at V and 4 bases at J; junction bases unmatched: 10. The CDR3 is made up of 16 amino acids. CDR3 amino acids: CASSLTGKRGTGELFF. The sequenced part of the CDR3 DNA is TGTGCCAGCAGTTTGACAGGGAAGAGGGGCACCGGGGAG.

A word on this clone: The read gets to within 3 residues of the CDR3 end, and the germline J gene fills in the rest. V and J are TRBV6-2 or TRBV6-3 and TRBJ2-2, with a tentative D call TRBD1 (7 bases). The CDR3 sequence is 15 residues long. V was trimmed by 7 bases and J by 4 bases, leaving 16 bases between them. Germline values: CDR1 MNHEY, CDR2 SVGEGT. The sequenced CDR3 bases are TGTGCCAGCAAGACGGCGGGACAGACCACCGGGGAG. As protein: CASKTAGQTTGE. The entire CDR3 protein is CASKTAGQTTGELFF.